This TCR beta chain was captured in a study of radiotherapy plus CTLA-4 blockade in lung cancer. Study in general: With over 25% of patients having disease control, objective responses were seen in about 17%. Points from the study as a whole: Clones derived from tumor TCRs expanded in blood after radiotherapy plus ipilimumab.

Details on this clone: Its antigen is not identified.

Patients with chemo-refractory metastatic non-small-cell lung cancer received focal radiation plus CTLA-4 blockade with ipilimumab. The V and J ends lost 7 bases and 3 bases respectively, with 6 bases between them. Germline CDR1 SNHLY, CDR2 FYNNEI. CDR3 length equals 12 residues. The method was immunoSEQ multiplex PCR; TCRdb's version includes in-frame clones alone and lacks a portion of them. In the table there are tens of thousands of clones, 75% to 85% of which are singletons. This chain joins TRBV2 and TRBJ2-2; D is possibly TRBD1 (6 bases). This receptor was identified in a human donor with non-small cell lung cancer who had a complete response to radiotherapy plus ipilimumab. The specimen was peripheral blood, collected from a patient treated with radiotherapy plus ipilimumab. The CDR3 is CASNRDTGELFF. The DNA of the CDR3 is TGTGCCAGCAACAGGGACACCGGGGAGCTGTTTTTT.